Below are 5 T cell receptor beta chains sequenced from a single sample in a study of neurological immune-mediated disorders. MiXCR, run by TCRdb on the 5' RACE reads, gives a single entry per CDR3 protein. This sample yields about 95,000 distinct CDR3 sequences, of which roughly 4% are seen a single time; 5% to 7.5% belongs to the top ten. Sequenced material: PBMCs. Receptors originate from a woman between 18 and 29 years old with multiple sclerosis.

This clonotype was seen repeatedly, ten times or more. This chain connects TRBV20-1 to TRBJ2-5, with 10 bases lining up with TRBD2. This CDR3 is built from 13 residues. CDR1 is DFQATT, CDR2 SNEGSKA, per germline (reference sequence). V dropped 7 bases and J dropped 5; count of bases not matched to a gene: 7. For the CDR3, the DNA is TGCAGTGTCCTAGCGGGAGATACGGAGACCCAGTACTTC. It translates to CSVLAGDTETQYF.

This clonotype came up a few times. Possible read error: a much larger clone is one base away. The chain employs TRBV3-1 and TRBJ1-4; D is uncertain. The CDR3 covers 14 residues. Germline lookup yields CDR1 LGHDT and CDR2 YNNKEL (reference sequence). The V end was cut by 7 bases, the J end by 5 bases, with 14 bases between. The CDR3 DNA is TGTGCCAGCAACCGGGGAAAGGTGAATGAAAAACTGTTTTTT. Amino acids: CASNRGKVNEKLFF.

This clonotype was found many times. The chain links TRBV7-2 to TRBJ2-5, with D possibly being TRBD1 (5 bases). Germline V lookup: CDR1 SGHTA, CDR2 FQGNSA. With 5 bases removed from V and 1 base from J, the gap between germline ends came to 11 bases. The CDR3 consists of 14 residues. The CDR3 reads CASSPRQLQETQYF. The CDR3, as DNA: TGTGCCAGCAGCCCGAGACAGCTCCAAGAGACCCAGTACTTC.

This clonotype was detected many times. This chain connects TRBV7-2 to TRBJ2-2; a possible D gene is TRBD1 (7 bases). The CDR3 is made up of 15 amino acids. Trimming shortened V by 6 bases and J by 2 bases, and 13 bases separated the two germline ends. Germline CDR1 and CDR2: SGHTA and FQGNSA. The CDR3 protein is CASSQQGTNTGELFF. The CDR3, as DNA: TGTGCCAGCAGTCAACAGGGGACTAACACCGGGGAGCTGTTTTTT.

This clonotype has a count of ten or more. V usage is TRBV10-2 and J usage is TRBJ1-4; weak D call: TRBD1 (5 bases). The CDR3 covers 14 residues. CDR1 and CDR2 from the germline V gene are WSHSY and SAAADI. V was pared by 3 bases and J by 5 bases, with 10 bases between. The CDR3 sequence is CASSDGRQNEKLFF. DNA for the CDR3: TGCGCCAGCAGTGATGGCAGACAGAATGAAAAACTGTTTTTT.